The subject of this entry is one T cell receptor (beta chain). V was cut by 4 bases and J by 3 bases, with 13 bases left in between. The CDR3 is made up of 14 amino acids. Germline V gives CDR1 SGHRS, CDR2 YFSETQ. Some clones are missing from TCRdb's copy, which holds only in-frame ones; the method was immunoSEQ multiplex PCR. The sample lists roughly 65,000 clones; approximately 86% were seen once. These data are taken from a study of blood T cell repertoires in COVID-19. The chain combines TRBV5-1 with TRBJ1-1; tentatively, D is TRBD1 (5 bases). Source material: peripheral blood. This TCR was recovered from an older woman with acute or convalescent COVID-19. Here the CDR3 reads CASSLGDFYTEAFF. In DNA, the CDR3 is TGCGCCAGCAGCCTGGGGGACTTTTACACTGAAGCTTTCTTT.